This T cell receptor (beta chain) comes out of a study of OX40 agonist ivuxolimab in advanced cancers. Overall study context: People in dose escalation had one of these cancers: hepatocellular carcinoma, melanoma, renal cell or head and neck cancer. The mean age was 60 years, ranging from about 20 to 90, with about 87% of participants male. The study's findings and limits: Expanded clones belonging to CD8+ T cells outnumbered, on average, those of CD4+.

This clone was picked up one time. Antigen unknown. Clones were sequenced by immunoSEQ multiplex PCR, and TCRdb holds only the in-frame ones, with some missing. This table has 45,000 to 70,000 clones, roughly 89% appearing once. Germline lookup yields CDR1 SGHVS and CDR2 FQNEAQ. The V and J ends lost 5 bases and 0 bases respectively, with 11 bases between them. CDR3 size: 14 residues. This sequence joins TRBV7-8 and TRBJ2-7; D gene uncertain. The receptor's source is an adult with an advanced solid tumor such as melanoma, head and neck, liver or kidney cancer. The sequencing used CD4+ or CD8+ T cells sorted from blood, collected in a trial of the OX40 agonist ivuxolimab. CDR3 nucleotides: TGTGCCAGCAGCCGATCTAGTCCCTCCTACGAGCAGTACTTC. Encoded protein: CASSRSSPSYEQYF.